The 25 T cell receptor beta chains reported below all come from one sample, sequenced in a study of T cell responses to AZD1222 COVID-19 vaccine. Profiled with immunoSEQ multiplex PCR; TCRdb holds only in-frame clones, not every one. Of approximately 110,000 clones in the sample, 85% were seen once. Here the sequenced sample was peripheral blood, taken 28 days after the second AZD1222 dose. These TCRs come from an adult who received the AZD1222 COVID-19 vaccine.

V and J are TRBV5-1 and TRBJ1-6; D remains ambiguous. CDR1 SGHRS and CDR2 YFSETQ come from the germline V gene. The V end was cut by 0 bases, the J end by 5 bases, with 6 bases between. The CDR3 has 14 residues. CDR3 DNA sequence: TGCGCCAGCAGCTTGGCCTTTGATAATTCACCCCTCCACTTT. It encodes CASSLAFDNSPLHF.

CDR3 loop: CASSINVRDRGLPFTQYF. In DNA, the CDR3 is TGTGCCAGTAGTATCAACGTCCGGGACAGGGGCCTGCCTTTTACGCAGTATTTT. This chain uses TRBV19 with TRBJ2-3, with TRBD1 matching over 10 bases. With V trimmed by 3 bases and J by 8 bases, 17 bases remained unmatched. The CDR3 loop spans 18 amino acids. Looked up from germline, CDR1 is LNHDA and CDR2 is SQIVND (reference sequence).

V is TRBV10-3 and J is TRBJ1-6; D remains ambiguous. Germline values: CDR1 ENHRY, CDR2 SYGVKD. The CDR3 extends over 12 amino acids. Trimming took 5 bases from V and 8 from J, leaving 7 bases between them. CDR3 sequence (DNA): TGTGCCATCAGTTTATCGGATTCACCCCTCCACTTT. Amino acid sequence: CAISLSDSPLHF.

The V call is TRBV14, the J call TRBJ1-6; no clear D gene. V gave up 4 bases and J gave up 8 bases, with 9 bases separating them. The CDR3 has 13 residues. Germline V gene lookup returns CDR1 SGHDN and CDR2 FVKESK. CDR3 region: CASSPRMDSPLHF. CDR3 nucleotide sequence: TGTGCCAGCAGCCCTAGGATGGATTCACCCCTCCACTTT.

This clone appeared a single time. J is TRBJ1-2 and V is TRBV30; TRBD1 matches at 7 bases. V shed 0 bases and J 6 bases; nucleotides not matched to a gene: 4. Looked up from germline, CDR1 is GTSNPN and CDR2 is SVGIG (reference sequence). The CDR3 runs 13 residues. The CDR3 loop reads CAWSVMRGHGYTF. In DNA form, the CDR3 reads TGTGCCTGGAGTGTTATGAGGGGGCATGGCTACACCTTC.

The chain carries TRBV5-1 and TRBJ2-3; 11 bases are shared with TRBD2. This CDR3 contains 16 residues. Germline V gene sequence: CDR1 SGHRS, CDR2 YFSETQ. Unmatched junction bases numbered 6, after V lost 3 bases and J lost 3 bases. The CDR3 DNA reads as TGCGCCAGCAGCTCGACTAGCGGGGTGGGGACAGATACGCAGTATTTT. This codes for CASSSTSGVGTDTQYF.

V usage is TRBV7-2 and J usage is TRBJ2-7; maybe TRBD1 (7 bases). With 4 bases removed from V and 4 bases from J, the gap between germline ends came to 20 bases. The CDR3 length is 16 residues. The V gene's germline CDR1 is SGHTA and CDR2 FQGNSA. The CDR3 sequence is CASSYQAGGQWYEQYF. The CDR3, as DNA: TGTGCCAGCAGCTACCAAGCAGGGGGGCAGTGGTACGAGCAGTACTTC. Full variable domain (remainder filled in from reference TRBV7-2 and TRBJ2-7): GAGVSQSPSNKVTEKGKDVELRCDPISGHTALYWYRQSLGQGLEFLIYFQGNSAPDKSGLPSDRFSAERTGGSVSTLTIQRTQQEDSAVYLCASSYQAGGQWYEQYFGPGTRLTVT.

The rearrangement links TRBV28 to TRBJ1-3; D is undetermined. The V end was cut by 5 bases, the J end by 0 bases, with 5 bases between. Germline CDR1 MDHEN, CDR2 SYDVKM. The length of the CDR3 is 13 residues. The CDR3 region has the DNA TGTGCCAGCAGTACGACCTCTGGAAACACCATATATTTT. Protein: CASSTTSGNTIYF.

This clone was seen only a few times. The chain links TRBV7-2 to TRBJ2-1, with a tentative D call TRBD2 (5 bases). CDR1 and CDR2 (germline): SGHTA, FQGNSA. Trimming took off 2 bases at V and 8 bases at J, with 13 bases between the two ends. The CDR3 covers 14 residues. The chain's CDR3 is CASSLNFGVDEQFF. CDR3 nucleotide sequence: TGTGCCAGCAGCTTAAATTTCGGGGTGGATGAGCAGTTCTTC.

The genes are TRBV7-7 and TRBJ2-5; 11 bases align to TRBD1. In germline, CDR1 is SSHAT, CDR2 FNYEAQ (reference sequence). The CDR3 sequence is 15 residues long. The trim removed 1 base at V and 3 bases at J, leaving 1 base unmatched. The CDR3 region is CASSLGGQGEETQYF. The CDR3 DNA reads as TGTGCCAGCAGCTTAGGGGGACAGGGGGAAGAGACCCAGTACTTC. Full variable domain (outside the CDR3, taken from reference TRBV7-7 and TRBJ2-5): GAGVSQSPRYKVTKRGQDVTLRCDPISSHATLYWYQQALGQGPEFLTYFNYEAQPDKSGLPSDRFSAERPEGSISTLTIQRTEQRDSAMYRCASSLGGQGEETQYFGPGTRLLVL.

This clone is a singleton in its sample. This chain joins TRBV7-2 and TRBJ2-2; 7 nucleotides line up with TRBD2. This CDR3 is built from 14 residues. Trimming took 1 base from V and 4 from J; bases not matched to a gene: 0. Germline lookup yields CDR1 SGHTA and CDR2 FQGNSA. The CDR3 sequence: CASSLGGGTGELFF. In DNA form, the CDR3 reads TGTGCCAGCAGCTTAGGGGGGGGCACCGGGGAGCTGTTTTTT.

In its sample, this clone was seen once. The gene calls are TRBV6-1 and TRBJ1-5, with 9 nucleotides matching TRBD1. Trimming removed 4 bases from V and 6 bases from J; junction bases left unmatched: 13. Per the germline V gene, CDR1 is MNHNS and CDR2 is SASEGT. This CDR3 comprises 17 residues. The CDR3 loop is CASSGPEPRTGVQPQHF. The CDR3 DNA sequence: TGTGCCAGCAGTGGCCCCGAACCGCGGACAGGGGTTCAGCCCCAGCATTTT.

The chain joins TRBV15 to TRBJ2-2, with TRBD2 matching over 7 bases. J lost 5 bases, V lost 6 bases, and 3 bases had no gene match. This CDR3 has 13 amino acids. Germline CDR1 reads LNHNV; CDR2 reads YYDKDF (reference sequence). The CDR3 here is CATRREGTGELFF. CDR3 in DNA: TGTGCCACCAGAAGGGAGGGGACCGGGGAGCTGTTTTTT.

This clone was detected only a few times. The rearrangement links TRBV19 to TRBJ1-5; TRBD1 aligns across 7 bases. The CDR3 contains 16 residues. The V segment lost 5 bases and the J segment 1 base; nucleotides outside the gene matches: 8. CDR1 and CDR2 (germline): LNHDA, SQIVND (reference sequence). DNA for the CDR3: TGTGCCAGTAGTCTCCGTGGGACAGCCAGCAATCAGCCCCAGCATTTT. Residues: CASSLRGTASNQPQHF.

V usage is TRBV11-3 and J usage is TRBJ2-2; D perhaps matches TRBD1 (5 bases). This CDR3 is 14 amino acids long. Germline values: CDR1 SGHNT, CDR2 YENEEA. V lost 8 bases and J 1 base, leaving 11 bases between the germline ends. The CDR3 region is CASGATGNTGELFF. DNA for the CDR3: TGTGCCAGCGGTGCAACAGGGAACACCGGGGAGCTGTTTTTT.

The chain has TRBV27 and TRBJ2-3; 10 nucleotides line up with TRBD2. The CDR3 loop spans 15 amino acids. Per germline, CDR1 MNHEY and CDR2 SMNVEV (reference sequence). The junction had 3 bases not matched to a gene; V was cut back by 2 bases and J by 4 bases. The CDR3 spells CASSLAAGGPDTQYF. CDR3 sequence (DNA): TGTGCCAGCAGTTTAGCAGCGGGGGGGCCAGATACGCAGTATTTT.

This clone came up a few times. The rearrangement uses TRBV9 and TRBJ1-3; 11 positions agree with TRBD1. Germline-derived CDR1 and CDR2 are SGDLS and YYNGEE. With 3 bases clipped from V and 0 bases from J, the junction kept 2 bases outside the gene matches. The CDR3 length is 16 residues. The CDR3 DNA follows: TGTGCCAGCAGCGCCGGGACAGGGGGCTCTGGAAACACCATATATTTT. It encodes CASSAGTGGSGNTIYF.

The chain couples TRBV18 to TRBJ1-2; D is unresolved. This CDR3 contains 16 residues. The V gene lost 2 bases and the J gene lost 0 bases, with 13 bases spanning the gap. Germline V gene sequence: CDR1 KGHSH, CDR2 LQKENI. The CDR3 bases are TGTGCCAGCTCACCATATTCCTTTGTGGCTAACTATGGCTACACCTTC. Its translation: CASSPYSFVANYGYTF.

This chain links TRBV3-1 (or the pseudogene TRBV3-2) with TRBJ2-2; the D gene could be TRBD1 or TRBD2 (7 bases each). V was pared by 0 bases and J by 0 bases, with 17 bases between. CDR3 length: 19 residues. The germline gives CDR1 LGHDT, CDR2 YNNKEL (reference sequence). The CDR3 DNA is TGTGCCAGCAGCCAAGAGGGGCAGGGAGGGGGCGCGAACACCGGGGAGCTGTTTTTT. It is translated as CASSQEGQGGGANTGELFF.

This clone has a handful of counts. The gene calls are TRBV14 and TRBJ2-7; D possibly corresponds to TRBD2 (6 bases). Germline lookup yields CDR1 SGHDN and CDR2 FVKESK. Trimming removed 4 bases from V and 0 bases from J, with 13 bases in between. The CDR3 runs 15 residues. CDR3 residues: CASSPLMRDSYEQYF. The CDR3 DNA is TGTGCCAGCAGCCCCCTTATGCGGGACTCCTACGAGCAGTACTTC.

This clone was detected once. The chain uses TRBV18 and TRBJ1-4; D remains unclear. From germline, CDR1 is KGHSH and CDR2 LQKENI. CDR3 size: 15 residues. Trimming took off 6 bases at V and 7 bases at J, with 18 bases between the two ends. The CDR3 here is CASSGEEFDIEKLFF. The CDR3 DNA sequence: TGTGCCAGCTCGGGTGAGGAATTCGACATTGAAAAACTGTTTTTT. The whole variable domain, remainder taken from reference TRBV18 and TRBJ1-4, is NAGVMQNPRHLVRRRGQEARLRCSPMKGHSHVYWYRQLPEEGLKFMVYLQKENIIDESGMPKERFSAEFPKEGPSILRIQQVVRGDSAAYFCASSGEEFDIEKLFFGSGTQLSVL.

V gene TRBV19 combines with J gene TRBJ2-7, with no clear D. Trimming pared 6 bases from V and 2 bases from J, leaving 11 bases between. The V gene's germline CDR1 is LNHDA and CDR2 SQIVND (reference sequence). This CDR3 comprises 13 residues. The CDR3 DNA sequence: TGTGCCAGTAGGTCCGAGACTCCCTACGAGCAGTACTTC. Its protein product is CASRSETPYEQYF.

The chain combines TRBV24-1 with TRBJ1-5, with D unresolved. V lost 3 bases and J 7 bases, leaving 15 bases between the germline ends. This CDR3 spans 15 amino acids. CDR1 is KGHDR and CDR2 is SFDVKD in the germline V gene. In nucleotides, the CDR3 is TGTGCCACCAGTGATCCGGGCTTATCTGGGCAGCCCCAGCATTTT. Protein sequence: CATSDPGLSGQPQHF.

The chain combines TRBV7-3 with TRBJ1-2; maybe TRBD1 (5 bases). CDR3 length equals 14 residues. Trimming removed 2 bases from V and 7 bases from J, with 14 bases in between. Germline V gene lookup returns CDR1 SGHTA and CDR2 FQGTGA. CDR3 in DNA: TGTGCCAGCAGCTTAGCAGGGTCAGGTCCTGGCTACACCTTC. This codes for CASSLAGSGPGYTF.

The V gene is TRBV5-6, the J gene TRBJ2-3; perhaps TRBD1 as D (6 bases). CDR1 SGHDT and CDR2 YYEEEE come from the germline V gene. Trimming left V 1 base short and J 5 bases short, with 14 bases between. The CDR3 is 15 amino acids. The chain's CDR3 is CASSLLARGRDTQYF. Here the CDR3 DNA reads TGTGCCAGCAGCTTGTTGGCCAGGGGAAGAGATACGCAGTATTTT.